This paragraph covers one T cell receptor beta chain sequence. Its antigen remains unknown. A read error may produce the germline difference seen at one junction end. Investigators profiled TCR beta VDJ and CDR3 from genomic DNA template. One entry per CDR3 protein, called by TCRdb with MiXCR from the reads. The sample holds 200,000 or so distinct CDR3 sequences, over 60% seen once. These data are taken from a study of CD8+CD57+ T cells in acquired aplastic anemia. This CDR3 region has 11 residues. The V gene's germline CDR1 is KGHDR and CDR2 SFDVKD. Notes on the study in general: Overlapping CD8+ CDR3 repertoires of patients and controls contained under 35 shared sequences.

This TCR came from a human donor with severe aplastic anemia or a healthy control (not recorded which). The sequenced material came from sorted CD4+, CD8+, or CD8+CD57+ T cells (not recorded which) from PBMCs. This chain joins TRBV24-1 and TRBJ2-1, with D possibly TRBD2 on 5 matching bases. CDR3 sequence (DNA): TGTGCCACCAGTGACGGGAATGAGCAGCTCTTC. Translating it yields CATSDGNEQLF.